This T cell receptor beta chain was identified during a study of CD8 T cells in Susac syndrome. CDR3 length: 12 amino acids. From germline, CDR1 is SQVTM and CDR2 ANQGSEA. Trimming left V 6 bases short and J 2 bases short, with 9 bases between. Random hexamers served to reverse transcribe roughly 0.5 to 1 ug RNA. Each CDR3 protein gets one entry after TCRdb re-called the immunoSEQ multiplex PCR reads with MiXCR. This sample has some 150,000 distinct CDR3 sequences; 85% to 95% occur once, and the top ten carry about 0.16%. Sequencing of TCR beta was performed on blood CD8+ and CD4+ T cells. This chain connects TRBV29-1 to TRBJ2-3; D remains ambiguous. The sample comprised CD4+ T cells from PBMCs. The source is a human donor with Susac syndrome. The CDR3 nucleotides are TGCAGCGTCTCCGAGACCACAGATACGCAGTATTTT. It translates to CSVSETTDTQYF.